This entry lists 7 T cell receptor beta chains sequenced from one sample in a study of blood T cell repertoires in COVID-19. Here immunoSEQ multiplex PCR was the method, and the copy in TCRdb shows in-frame clones only, minus some. The table records nearly 55,000 clones, 85% to 90% of them present only once. Sample: peripheral blood. The receptors shown here come from a man between 70 and 80 years old with active COVID-19.

The rearrangement uses TRBV6-5 and TRBJ1-5; 9 bases align to TRBD1. V was pared by 5 bases and J by 6 bases, with 5 bases of the junction left unmatched. Germline CDR1 reads MNHEY; CDR2 reads SVGAGI. The CDR3 extends over 14 amino acids. CDR3 bases: TGTGCCAGCAGTCCCGGACAGGGGCCTCAGCCCCAGCATTTT. Translating gives CASSPGQGPQPQHF.

The chain recombines TRBV9 with TRBJ2-1; 8 nucleotides agree with TRBD1. The length of the CDR3 is 15 residues. Trimming removed 5 bases from V and 4 bases from J; junction bases left unmatched: 8. Germline CDR1 reads SGDLS; CDR2 reads YYNGEE. CDR3 coding DNA: TGTGCCAGCAGTCTTGACAGGGGAGGTTACAATGAGCAGTTCTTC. Residues: CASSLDRGGYNEQFF.

This chain uses TRBV27 with TRBJ2-1; tentative D call: TRBD1 (6 bases). This CDR3 is built from 15 residues. The V gene lost 5 bases and the J gene lost 5 bases, with 16 bases spanning the gap. Per the germline V gene, CDR1 is MNHEY and CDR2 is SMNVEV (reference sequence). The CDR3 loop is CASSPGAGVNNEQFF. The DNA of the CDR3 is TGTGCCAGCAGTCCAGGGGCAGGGGTCAACAATGAGCAGTTCTTC.

V and J are TRBV7-2 and TRBJ2-2; D possibly corresponds to TRBD1 (5 bases). Germline assignment: CDR1 SGHTA and CDR2 FQGNSA. The CDR3 is 17 amino acids. Trimming pared 0 bases from V and 1 base from J, leaving 12 bases between. CDR3 region: CASSLAGRAQNTGELFF. The CDR3 nucleotides read TGTGCCAGCAGCTTAGCGGGCAGGGCTCAGAACACCGGGGAGCTGTTTTTT.

The chain employs TRBV10-3 and TRBJ2-3, with D possibly being TRBD2 (6 bases). Germline V gene lookup returns CDR1 ENHRY and CDR2 SYGVKD. The CDR3 runs 14 residues. V was shortened by 8 bases and J by 5 bases, with 17 bases between the two germline ends. The CDR3 DNA sequence: TGTGCCATCTGGGACTCCCGCTCTCAAGATACGCAGTATTTT. Its protein product is CAIWDSRSQDTQYF.

V and J are TRBV6-2 or TRBV6-3 and TRBJ2-5, with 8 bases matching TRBD2. The V and J ends lost 5 bases and 5 bases, in that order; junction bases with no gene match: 7. The CDR3 contains 14 residues. The V gene's germline CDR1 is MNHEY and CDR2 SVGEGT. The CDR3 loop reads CASSPRGAWETQYF. The CDR3 region has the DNA TGTGCCAGCAGTCCGCGGGGGGCATGGGAGACCCAGTACTTC.

The genes are TRBV4-2 and TRBJ2-3, with 8 bases identical to TRBD2. Trimming at V came to 8 bases and at J to 1 base, leaving 11 bases not matched to a gene. Germline V gene data show CDR1 as LGHNA and CDR2 as YNFKEQ. This CDR3 contains 16 residues. The CDR3 sequence: CASGDAGGRGTDTQYF. The DNA for the CDR3 is TGTGCCAGCGGGGACGCGGGGGGCCGGGGCACAGATACGCAGTATTTT.